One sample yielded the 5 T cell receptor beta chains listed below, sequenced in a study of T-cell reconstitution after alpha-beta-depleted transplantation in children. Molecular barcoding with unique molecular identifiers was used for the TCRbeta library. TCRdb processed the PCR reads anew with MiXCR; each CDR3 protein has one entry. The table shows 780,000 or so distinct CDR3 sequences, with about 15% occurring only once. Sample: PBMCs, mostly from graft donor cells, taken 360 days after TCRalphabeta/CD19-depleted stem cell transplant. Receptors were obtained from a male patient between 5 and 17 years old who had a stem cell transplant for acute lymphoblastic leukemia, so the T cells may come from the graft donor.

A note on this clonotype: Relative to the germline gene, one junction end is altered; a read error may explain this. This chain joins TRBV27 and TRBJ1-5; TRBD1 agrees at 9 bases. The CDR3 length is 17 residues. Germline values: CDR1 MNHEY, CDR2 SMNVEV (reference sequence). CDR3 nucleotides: TGTGCCAGCAGTTTATCGGTTATGACAGGGGGTCGGCAGCCCCAGCTTTTT. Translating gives CASSLSVMTGGRQPQLF.

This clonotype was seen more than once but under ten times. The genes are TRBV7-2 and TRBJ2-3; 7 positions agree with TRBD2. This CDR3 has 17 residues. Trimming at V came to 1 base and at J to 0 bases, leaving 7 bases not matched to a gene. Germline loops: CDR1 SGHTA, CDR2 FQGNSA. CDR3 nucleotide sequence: TGTGCCAGCAGCTTAGGATTAGCGGGCACTAGCACAGATACGCAGTATTTT. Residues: CASSLGLAGTSTDTQYF.

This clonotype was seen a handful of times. CDR3 bases: TGCGCCAGCAGCTTGATGACCCCGGGGCCGTACGAGCAGTACTTC. Its protein product is CASSLMTPGPYEQYF. The V gene is TRBV5-1, the J gene TRBJ2-7; D assignment may be TRBD1 or TRBD2 (5 bases each). This CDR3 comprises 15 residues. Trimming took off 1 base at V and 4 bases at J, with 15 bases between the two ends. The V gene's germline CDR1 is SGHRS and CDR2 YFSETQ.

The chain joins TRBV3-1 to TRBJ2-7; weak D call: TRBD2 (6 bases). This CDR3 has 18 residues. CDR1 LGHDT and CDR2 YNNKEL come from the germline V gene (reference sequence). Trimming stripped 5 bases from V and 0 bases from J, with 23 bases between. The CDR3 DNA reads TGTGCCAGCAGCAGTCAAGTGGCGACTAGTCGAGCCTCCTACGAGCAGTACTTC. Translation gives CASSSQVATSRASYEQYF.

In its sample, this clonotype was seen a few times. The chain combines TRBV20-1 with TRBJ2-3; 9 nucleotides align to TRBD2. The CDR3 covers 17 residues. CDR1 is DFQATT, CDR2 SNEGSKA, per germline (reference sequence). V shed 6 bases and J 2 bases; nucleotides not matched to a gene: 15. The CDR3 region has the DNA TGCAGTGCCAAGAAAGGAGCGGGAGGTGGGCCCACAGATACGCAGTATTTT. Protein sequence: CSAKKGAGGGPTDTQYF.